This entry describes one T cell receptor beta chain. What it recognizes is unknown. Per the germline V gene, CDR1 is DFQATT and CDR2 is SNEGSKA (reference sequence). This CDR3 comprises 13 residues. Trimming left V 3 bases short and J 1 base short, with 4 bases between. Second-dose intervals of approximately 4 or approximately 12 weeks were pooled. Repertoires were generated with immunoSEQ multiplex PCR, while TCRdb's copy carries only in-frame clones and drops some. The top ten hold about 1.5% of the sample, which has about 180,000 clones, roughly 94% seen once. This specimen belongs to a study of T cell responses to AZD1222 COVID-19 vaccine. Whole-study results and caveats: Clonal diversity was possibly underestimated, and the donors were mostly white British, with more females. Baseline seropositivity occurred in only six or seven AZD1222 recipients. There were vaccine-associated CD4 TCRs across spike, dominant at 160-218 and 743-854.

The rearrangement links TRBV20-1 to TRBJ2-6, with D unresolved. Sample: peripheral blood, taken 28 days after the second AZD1222 dose. This TCR was recovered from an adult who received the AZD1222 COVID-19 vaccine. CDR3 loop: CSASWSGANVLTF. The CDR3 DNA reads as TGCAGTGCTAGTTGGTCTGGGGCCAACGTCCTGACTTTC.